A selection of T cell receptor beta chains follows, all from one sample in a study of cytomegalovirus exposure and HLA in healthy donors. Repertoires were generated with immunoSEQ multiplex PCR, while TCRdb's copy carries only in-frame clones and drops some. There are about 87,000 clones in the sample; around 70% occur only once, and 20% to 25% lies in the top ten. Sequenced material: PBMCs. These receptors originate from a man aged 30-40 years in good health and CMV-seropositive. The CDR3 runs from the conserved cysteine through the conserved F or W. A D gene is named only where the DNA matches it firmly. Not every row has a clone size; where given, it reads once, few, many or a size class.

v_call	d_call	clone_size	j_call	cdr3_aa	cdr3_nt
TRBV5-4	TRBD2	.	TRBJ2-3	CASSLGLAGADTQYF	TGTGCCAGCAGCTTGGGACTAGCGGGAGCAGATACGCAGTATTTT
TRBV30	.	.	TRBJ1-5	CAWSPGYGNQPQHF	TGTGCCTGGAGTCCGGGGTATGGCAATCAGCCCCAGCATTTT
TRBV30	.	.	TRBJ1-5	CAWSRSRNLGYSNQPQHF	TGTGCCTGGAGTCGGTCGAGGAACTTGGGTTATAGCAATCAGCCCCAGCATTTT
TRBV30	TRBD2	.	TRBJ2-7	CAWTEGTSGYEQYF	TGTGCCTGGACCGAGGGGACTAGCGGTTACGAGCAGTACTTC
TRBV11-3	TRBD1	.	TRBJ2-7	CASSLGRGQDYEQYF	TGTGCCAGCAGCTTAGGTCGAGGACAGGACTACGAGCAGTACTTC
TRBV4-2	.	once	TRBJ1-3	CASSLSQEFGNTIYF	TGTGCCAGCAGCCTCTCTCAGGAATTTGGAAACACCATATATTTT
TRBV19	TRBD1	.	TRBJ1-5	CASGRQGNQPQNF	TGTGCCAGTGGAAGACAGGGAAATCAGCCCCAGAATTTT
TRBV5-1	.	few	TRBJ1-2	CASSFSQEHFYGYTF	TGCGCCAGCAGCTTTTCGCAGGAACATTTCTATGGCTACACCTTC
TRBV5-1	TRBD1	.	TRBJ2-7	CASSLGTGGDYEQYF	TGCGCCAGCAGCTTGGGGACAGGGGGCGACTACGAGCAGTACTTC
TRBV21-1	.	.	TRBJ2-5	CLSLQETQYF	TGCCTAAGTCTCCAAGAGACCCAGTACTTC
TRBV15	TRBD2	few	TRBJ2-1	CATSRDSAGGPPYNEQFF	TGTGCCACCAGCAGAGATTCGGCGGGAGGGCCCCCATACAATGAGCAGTTCTTC